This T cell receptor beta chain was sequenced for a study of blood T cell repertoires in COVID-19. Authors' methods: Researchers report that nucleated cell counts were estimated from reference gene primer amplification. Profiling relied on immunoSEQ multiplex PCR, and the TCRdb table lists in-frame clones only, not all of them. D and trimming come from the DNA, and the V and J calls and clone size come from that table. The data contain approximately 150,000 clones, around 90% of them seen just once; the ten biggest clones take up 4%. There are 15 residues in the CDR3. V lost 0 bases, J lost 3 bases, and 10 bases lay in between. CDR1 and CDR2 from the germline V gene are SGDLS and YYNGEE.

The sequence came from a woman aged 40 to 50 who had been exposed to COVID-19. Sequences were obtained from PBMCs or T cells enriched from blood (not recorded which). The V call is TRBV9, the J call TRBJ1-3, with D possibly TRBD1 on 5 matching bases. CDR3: CASSVGSRDGNTIYF. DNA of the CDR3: TGTGCCAGCAGCGTAGGGTCCAGGGATGGAAACACCATATATTTT.